This is a list of T cell receptor beta chains from one sample in a study of blood T cell repertoires in COVID-19. Generated by immunoSEQ multiplex PCR, the TCRdb table keeps only in-frame clones and is missing some. This table holds 150,000 or so clones, approximately 86% found once. Sequences were obtained from peripheral blood. All receptors come from a man aged 45-65 years with active or convalescent COVID-19. Each CDR3 is given with its conserved first and last residue. The order of the fields is CDR3 length, J gene, V gene, clone size, D gene, CDR3 DNA, CDR3 protein. The D gene is left open where the match is weak. Expanded clones get a size class; other rows say once, few or many, or leave the size out.

11	TRBJ2-3	TRBV20-1	-	-	TGCAGTGCTAGAGTGGGGACTTCCCTGTATTTT	CSARVGTSLYF
15	TRBJ2-2	TRBV13	once	-	TGTGCCAGCAGCGGCGCAGGGGTTCGGGCCGGGGAGCTGTTTTTT	CASSGAGVRAGELFF
14	TRBJ2-5	TRBV6-5	-	TRBD1	TGTGCCAGCAAAGACAGGGGGGTCCAAGAGACCCAGTACTTC	CASKDRGVQETQYF
15	TRBJ2-7	TRBV4-1	-	-	TGCGCCAGCAGCCAAGAGTCAGGTAGGGGGTACGAGCAGTACTTC	CASSQESGRGYEQYF
15	TRBJ2-7	TRBV6-6	-	-	TGTGCCAGCAGTTACTCGAGTTTAGCCTCCTACGAGCAGTACTTC	CASSYSSLASYEQYF
18	TRBJ2-6	TRBV5-4	-	-	TGTGCCAGCAGACCGGGGGACGGATGGGGCTCTGGGGCCAACGTCCTGACTTTC	CASRPGDGWGSGANVLTF
14	TRBJ2-5	TRBV20-1	-	-	TGCAGTGCTAGTCGGGTATTCAGGGGTGAGACCCAGTACTTC	CSASRVFRGETQYF
18	TRBJ2-1	TRBV3-1/TRBV3-2	-	TRBD2	TGTGCCAGCAGCCAAGGGACTAGCGGGCCTCTTGGGTACAATGAGCAGTTCTTC	CASSQGTSGPLGYNEQFF
14	TRBJ2-2	TRBV5-4	-	-	TGTGCCAGCAGCTTGGATCCAGGCCCCGGGGAGCTGTTTTTT	CASSLDPGPGELFF
15	TRBJ1-4	TRBV10-3	-	TRBD1	TGTGCCATCAGTGATCCGGGACAGGGGGGTTTGAAACTGTTTTTT	CAISDPGQGGLKLFF
16	TRBJ2-5	TRBV6-6	-	TRBD1	TGTGCCAGCAGTTCCCTGGCAGGACAGGGAGGAGAGACCCAGTACTTC	CASSSLAGQGGETQYF
13	TRBJ2-5	TRBV7-3	-	-	TGTGCCAGCAGCTTCGGGGGAAAAGAGACCCAGTACTTC	CASSFGGKETQYF
14	TRBJ1-5	TRBV6-5	-	-	TGTGCCAAGGCCAGCCAGGGTGAGGCTCAGCCCCAGCATTTT	CAKASQGEAQPQHF
16	TRBJ2-2	TRBV5-1	-	TRBD2	TGCGCCAGCAGCCCCTTAGCGGGGGCGAACACCGGGGAGCTGTTTTTT	CASSPLAGANTGELFF
15	TRBJ2-1	TRBV6-2/TRBV6-3	-	-	TGTGCCAGCAGTTCTCCGGGACTCGCCCCTCTTGAGCAGTTCTTC	CASSSPGLAPLEQFF
17	TRBJ2-7	TRBV24-1	-	TRBD2	TGTGCCACCAGTGATTCCGGCGGGGGGGCCATCGGCTACGAGCAGTACTTC	CATSDSGGGAIGYEQYF
17	TRBJ1-1	TRBV4-2	-	TRBD1	TGTGCCAGCAGCCAGTTGGGACAGGGGCTATCGAACACTGAAGCTTTCTTT	CASSQLGQGLSNTEAFF
16	TRBJ1-4	TRBV29-1	-	-	TGCAGCGTTGAAGCAGGTGGCGGGGTGACTAATGAAAAACTGTTTTTT	CSVEAGGGVTNEKLFF
14	TRBJ1-2	TRBV27	-	-	TGTGCCAGCAGTCCCGACAGGTTCCCCTATGGCTACACCTTC	CASSPDRFPYGYTF
13	TRBJ1-5	TRBV19	-	-	TGTGCCAGTAGTCACAGGGGCAATCAGCCCCAGCATTTT	CASSHRGNQPQHF
16	TRBJ2-2	TRBV7-8	-	-	TGTGCCAGCAGCGAAGAACTAGCCCCGAACACCGGGGAGCTGTTTTTT	CASSEELAPNTGELFF
14	TRBJ2-7	TRBV7-2	-	TRBD1	TGTGCCAGCAGCCCCGGACAGGGTTGGTACGAGCAGTACTTC	CASSPGQGWYEQYF